Each of the 6 T cell receptor beta chains below was sequenced from the same sample in a study of blood T cell repertoires in COVID-19. Only in-frame clones appear in the TCRdb table, and some are missing; sequencing was by immunoSEQ multiplex PCR. The data show over 70,000 clones, with around 87% seen just once and more than 0.95% held by the top ten. The source material was peripheral blood. These receptors all stem from a human donor in a cohort sampled during active COVID-19.

The chain links TRBV6-5 to TRBJ2-2, with no clear D. Germline V gene data show CDR1 as MNHEY and CDR2 as SVGAGI. Trimming shortened V by 10 bases and J by 4 bases, and 7 bases separated the two germline ends. The CDR3 is 11 amino acids. The CDR3 DNA follows: TGTGCCACCAGGAGCACCGGGGAGCTGTTTTTT. It encodes CATRSTGELFF.

The rearrangement joins TRBV20-1 to TRBJ1-6, with a tentative D call TRBD1 (6 bases). In germline, CDR1 is DFQATT, CDR2 SNEGSKA (reference sequence). V was trimmed by 3 bases and J by 7 bases, leaving 16 bases between them. The CDR3 contains 15 residues. CDR3 amino acids: CSASQGRVWNSPLHF. As DNA, the CDR3 is TGCAGTGCTAGTCAGGGGAGGGTTTGGAATTCACCCCTCCACTTT.

The genes are TRBV6-5 and TRBJ1-2, with 7 bases lining up with TRBD1. The CDR3 is made up of 13 amino acids. The V and J ends lost 2 bases and 3 bases, in that order; junction bases with no gene match: 0. Germline CDR1 MNHEY, CDR2 SVGAGI. CDR3 loop: CASSYQGDYGYTF. CDR3 DNA: TGTGCCAGCAGTTACCAGGGGGACTATGGCTACACCTTC.

The chain links TRBV5-4 to TRBJ1-4; no reliable D call. Germline V lookup: CDR1 SGHNT, CDR2 YYREEE (reference sequence). The V end was cut by 4 bases, the J end by 1 base, with 8 bases between. The CDR3 covers 14 residues. This chain's CDR3 is CASSEPGTNEKLFF. Written as DNA, the CDR3 is TGTGCCAGCAGCGAACCGGGAACTAATGAAAAACTGTTTTTT.

In the case of this clone: An end of the junction differs from the germline gene, which may be a read error. The chain recombines TRBV7-7 with TRBJ2-1, with D perhaps TRBD1 (6 bases). The CDR3 totals 15 residues. CDR1 and CDR2 (germline): SSHAT, FNYEAQ (reference sequence). CDR3 DNA: TGTGCTAGCAGCTACCCGACAGGAAAAAGCTACGAGCAGTTCTTC. This translates into CASSYPTGKSYEQFF.

This clone has just one count. This chain joins TRBV2 and TRBJ1-2, with D hard to call. Trimming shortened V by 9 bases and J by 6 bases, and 17 bases separated the two germline ends. Germline assignment: CDR1 SNHLY and CDR2 FYNNEI. This CDR3 is 13 amino acids long. The CDR3 DNA follows: TGTGCCAGGGCTTTATTTGAGGCCGATGGCTACACCTTC. It specifies CARALFEADGYTF.